Each of the 24 T cell receptor beta chains below was sequenced from the same sample in a study of human T cells and chemical hapten exposure. Time point indicated: patch test 1, 2 weeks after DPC sensitization. Treatment here: therapeutic diphenylcyclopropenone sensitization with weekly scalp DPC. TCRdb used MiXCR to reprocess the RACE reads, holding one entry per CDR3 protein. Here the sample spans approximately 73,000 distinct CDR3 sequences, 10% being singletons. The material was whole blood, obtained in connection with sensitization to the hapten diphenylcyclopropenone (DPC). These receptors originate from a woman aged 50 to 60 with alopecia areata. Some clones in this sample may be carry-over from other donors' samples.

This clonotype has a count of ten or more. The gene calls are TRBV3-1 and TRBJ2-5; D gene unclear. The germline V and J ends were trimmed by 3 bases and 3 bases, with 11 bases remaining between them. The CDR3 loop spans 14 amino acids. Germline CDR1 and CDR2: LGHDT and YNNKEL (reference sequence). CDR3 protein: CASSQELIKETQYF. As DNA, the CDR3 is TGTGCCAGCAGCCAGGAACTCATTAAAGAGACCCAGTACTTC.

The chain is built from TRBV19 and TRBJ2-3, with TRBD1 matching 9 bases. The CDR3 totals 14 residues. J gave up 5 bases and V 6 bases, and 6 bases lay outside the gene matches. The germline V gene encodes CDR1 LNHDA and CDR2 SQIVND (reference sequence). The CDR3 DNA reads as TGTGCCAGTAGCCTAAGACAGGGGGTAGATACGCAGTATTTT. Encoded protein: CASSLRQGVDTQYF.

This clonotype was picked up many times. The chain employs TRBV20-1 and TRBJ1-2; 9 bases are shared with TRBD1. Germline V gene lookup returns CDR1 DFQATT and CDR2 SNEGSKA (reference sequence). V shed 3 bases, J shed 6 bases, and the junction held 11 bases outside the gene matches. The CDR3 runs 15 residues. This chain's CDR3 is CSARGTGFPMDGYTF. The DNA for the CDR3 is TGCAGTGCTAGGGGGACAGGGTTCCCAATGGATGGCTACACCTTC.

V usage is TRBV29-1 and J usage is TRBJ2-2, with 7 bases identical to TRBD2. CDR1 and CDR2 from the germline V gene are SQVTM and ANQGSEA. V was pared by 2 bases and J by 1 base, with 4 bases of the junction left unmatched. This CDR3 has 15 amino acids. The CDR3 nucleotides are TGCAGCGTTGAATGGTTAGCGGGGAACACCGGGGAGCTGTTTTTT. Protein: CSVEWLAGNTGELFF.

Many counts were recorded for this clonotype. As DNA, the CDR3 is TGTGCCAGCAGCTACAGGGGTTTACAAGAGACCCAGTACTTC. This sequence encodes CASSYRGLQETQYF. The chain employs TRBV7-2 and TRBJ2-5; 7 bases map to TRBD1. The J segment lost 2 bases and the V segment lost 4 bases, leaving 4 bases of the junction unmatched. Per the germline V gene, CDR1 is SGHTA and CDR2 is FQGNSA. The CDR3 runs 14 residues.

This clonotype was seen ten or more times. The rearrangement uses TRBV3-1 and TRBJ1-2, with 8 bases lining up with TRBD1. J lost 7 bases, V lost 5 bases, and 6 bases had no gene match. CDR1 and CDR2 from the germline V gene are LGHDT and YNNKEL (reference sequence). The CDR3 has 13 amino acids. The CDR3 DNA reads TGTGCCAGCAGCTTAAAGACAGGGGCTGGCTACACCTTC. Its translation is CASSLKTGAGYTF.

This rearrangement joins TRBV12-3 or TRBV12-4 to TRBJ2-7; a weak D match, TRBD1 (5 bases). This CDR3 has 14 amino acids. Trimming stripped 5 bases from V and 5 bases from J, with 16 bases between. This CDR3 is CASSPRAGKDEQYF. CDR3 nucleotide sequence: TGTGCCAGCAGTCCCCGGGCAGGGAAGGACGAGCAGTACTTC.

This clonotype was observed at least ten times. This chain uses TRBV7-2 with TRBJ1-4; maybe TRBD1 (6 bases). CDR3 length: 16 amino acids. Per germline, CDR1 SGHTA and CDR2 FQGNSA. The V gene lost 1 base and the J gene lost 7 bases, with 16 bases spanning the gap. CDR3 loop: CASSLVREQGGEKLFF. Written as DNA, the CDR3 is TGTGCCAGCAGCTTAGTAAGGGAACAGGGTGGTGAAAAACTGTTTTTT.

This clonotype came up a few times. V is TRBV28 and J is TRBJ2-7, with D uncertain. The CDR3 contains 13 residues. The V end was cut by 3 bases, the J end by 2 bases, with 8 bases between. Per germline, CDR1 MDHEN and CDR2 SYDVKM. The CDR3 DNA is TGTGCCAGCAGTTTGAATCCAGCCTACGAGCAGTACTTC. Translating it yields CASSLNPAYEQYF.

This clonotype has a count of ten or more. The CDR3 DNA is TGTGCCAGCTCCGAGACCGACAGTCTCCCCTACGAGCAGTACTTC. It translates to CASSETDSLPYEQYF. The V gene is TRBV6-1, the J gene TRBJ2-7; the D gene is possibly TRBD1 (5 bases). Germline CDR1 MNHNS, CDR2 SASEGT. V was clipped by 8 bases and J by 2 bases, with 19 bases between them. The CDR3 loop spans 15 amino acids.

The table lists this clonotype with a few counts. This rearrangement joins TRBV6-6 to TRBJ2-7, with 7 positions matching TRBD2. From germline, CDR1 is MNHNY and CDR2 SVGAGI (reference sequence). J lost 0 bases, V lost 6 bases, and 5 bases had no gene match. This CDR3 spans 14 amino acids. The CDR3, as DNA: TGTGCCAGCAGGGGAGCGGGACGCTCCTACGAGCAGTACTTC. It yields the protein CASRGAGRSYEQYF.

The chain is built from TRBV30 and TRBJ2-7; unclear D gene. Per germline, CDR1 GTSNPN and CDR2 SVGIG (reference sequence). The CDR3 length is 15 residues. Trimming shortened V by 2 bases and J by 0 bases, and 14 bases separated the two germline ends. CDR3 coding DNA: TGTGCCTGGAGTAGGGCCAGCGCAAACTCCTACGAGCAGTACTTC. This gives the protein CAWSRASANSYEQYF.

Ten or more counts support this clonotype. The CDR3 DNA sequence: TGCAGTGGGGAGGCGGGAGGGCTGACAAATGAGCAGTTCTTC. It codes for CSGEAGGLTNEQFF. This chain joins TRBV29-1 and TRBJ2-1; TRBD2 matches at 9 bases. Germline lookup yields CDR1 SQVTM and CDR2 ANQGSEA. The CDR3 length is 14 residues.

The rearrangement links TRBV10-3 to TRBJ2-5; 8 nucleotides agree with TRBD2. The CDR3 totals 13 residues. The ends lost 9 bases at V and 4 bases at J; junction bases unmatched: 7. Looked up from germline, CDR1 is ENHRY and CDR2 is SYGVKD. CDR3 sequence: CAIRTSSLETQYF. The CDR3 DNA reads as TGTGCCATTCGGACTAGCTCATTAGAGACCCAGTACTTC.

This clonotype was observed at least ten times. This chain joins TRBV12-3 or TRBV12-4 and TRBJ1-3, with D possibly matching TRBD1 (6 bases). Between the trimmed V and J ends, which lost 6 bases and 2 bases, there was a span of 8 bases. This CDR3 contains 13 residues. CDR3: CASRQGTGNTIYF. The CDR3 DNA follows: TGTGCCAGCAGACAGGGAACTGGAAACACCATATATTTT.

This sequence joins TRBV11-2 and TRBJ2-7; D possibly uses TRBD1 or TRBD2 (5 bases each). Germline assignment: CDR1 SGHAT and CDR2 FQNNGV. There are 14 residues in the CDR3. V lost 5 bases to trimming and J lost 3 bases, with 14 bases between them. As DNA, the CDR3 is TGTGCCAGCAGCCCTAGTCCAGGGAGCTACGAGCAGTACTTC. As protein: CASSPSPGSYEQYF.

At least ten counts were recorded for this clonotype. J is TRBJ1-1 and V is TRBV6-4; the match to TRBD1 covers 8 bases. Germline V gene lookup returns CDR1 MRHNA and CDR2 SNTAGT. V shed 2 bases, J shed 5 bases, and the junction held 4 bases outside the gene matches. The CDR3 is 14 amino acids. In DNA form, the CDR3 reads TGTGCCAGCAGTGACGGACAGGGCAAAACTGAAGCTTTCTTT. Protein product: CASSDGQGKTEAFF.

This clonotype has just a few counts. The V gene is TRBV6-2 or TRBV6-3, the J gene TRBJ1-5; D might be TRBD1 (6 bases). Germline CDR1 is MNHEY and CDR2 is SVGEGT. V dropped 7 bases and J dropped 5 bases, with 21 bases sitting between them. The CDR3 is 16 residues long. The CDR3 here is CASTPWGAETDQPQHF. DNA of the CDR3: TGTGCCAGCACCCCGTGGGGGGCTGAGACGGATCAGCCCCAGCATTTT.

The V and J genes are TRBV7-9 and TRBJ2-1; TRBD1 might be the D (5 bases). The V gene's germline CDR1 is SEHNR and CDR2 FQNEAQ (reference sequence). Trimming pared 2 bases from V and 0 bases from J, leaving 8 bases between. The CDR3 length is 15 residues. The CDR3 protein is CASSLRGSSYNEQFF. The CDR3 nucleotides read TGTGCCAGCAGCTTAAGGGGTAGCTCCTACAATGAGCAGTTCTTC.

This clonotype was recorded many times. This rearrangement joins TRBV7-9 to TRBJ2-3; TRBD1 might be the D (5 bases). From germline, CDR1 is SEHNR and CDR2 FQNEAQ (reference sequence). There are 15 residues in the CDR3. Trimming stripped 3 bases from V and 4 bases from J, with 14 bases between. CDR3: CASSLSARAADTQYF. CDR3 nucleotides: TGTGCCAGCAGCTTGTCGGCCAGGGCAGCAGATACGCAGTATTTT.

The chain joins TRBV29-1 to TRBJ2-1; weak D call: TRBD2 (5 bases). Germline CDR1 and CDR2: SQVTM and ANQGSEA. The CDR3 covers 11 residues. V gave up 7 bases and J gave up 10 bases, with 14 bases separating them. The CDR3 region is CSASGDREQFF. The CDR3 DNA sequence: TGCAGCGCCTCCGGGGATAGGGAGCAGTTCTTC.

This clonotype has a handful of counts. The gene calls are TRBV14 and TRBJ2-1; D is unclear. CDR1 and CDR2 (germline): SGHDN, FVKESK. The CDR3 is 15 residues long. Trimming took off 0 bases at V and 4 bases at J, with 10 bases between the two ends. This CDR3 is CASSQDRGSYNEQFF. The CDR3 bases are TGTGCCAGCAGCCAAGATCGCGGCAGTTACAATGAGCAGTTCTTC.

This clonotype was picked up a small number of times. The rearrangement joins TRBV6-2 or TRBV6-3 to TRBJ2-3, with no clear D. CDR1 and CDR2 from the germline V gene are MNHEY and SVGEGT. V lost 2 bases, J lost 4 bases, and 19 bases lay in between. The CDR3 contains 17 residues. CDR3 coding DNA: TGTGCCAGCAGTTACCTAGGTGGGCCCCTAAAGCCAGATACGCAGTATTTT. This encodes CASSYLGGPLKPDTQYF.

The rearrangement links TRBV7-2 to TRBJ1-3; perhaps TRBD1 as D (6 bases). CDR1 and CDR2 from the germline V gene are SGHTA and FQGNSA. V was shortened by 1 base and J by 0 bases, with 7 bases between the two germline ends. The CDR3 spans 15 residues. CDR3 residues: CASSLGTVSGNTIYF. The CDR3 bases are TGTGCCAGCAGCTTAGGGACAGTCTCTGGAAACACCATATATTTT.